This T cell receptor beta chain was found in a study of OX40 agonist ivuxolimab in advanced cancers. The wider study: Patients received ivuxolimab, an intravenous treatment, every 2 weeks at 0.01 to 10 mg/kg.

Per germline, CDR1 SEHNR and CDR2 FQNEAQ (reference sequence). CDR3 length: 13 residues. V lost 5 bases to trimming and J lost 0 bases, with 7 bases between them. This clone was detected ten times or more. Generated by immunoSEQ multiplex PCR, the TCRdb table keeps only in-frame clones and is missing some. The sample lists some 40,000 clones; 60% to 80% were seen once. The chain carries TRBV7-9 and TRBJ1-1; no definite D call. The sequence came from an adult with an advanced solid tumor such as melanoma, head and neck, liver or kidney cancer. The sample in question was CD4+ or CD8+ T cells sorted from blood, obtained in a trial of the OX40 agonist ivuxolimab. In DNA form, the CDR3 reads TGTGCCAGCAGCCGTCCTATGAACACTGAAGCTTTCTTT. As protein: CASSRPMNTEAFF.